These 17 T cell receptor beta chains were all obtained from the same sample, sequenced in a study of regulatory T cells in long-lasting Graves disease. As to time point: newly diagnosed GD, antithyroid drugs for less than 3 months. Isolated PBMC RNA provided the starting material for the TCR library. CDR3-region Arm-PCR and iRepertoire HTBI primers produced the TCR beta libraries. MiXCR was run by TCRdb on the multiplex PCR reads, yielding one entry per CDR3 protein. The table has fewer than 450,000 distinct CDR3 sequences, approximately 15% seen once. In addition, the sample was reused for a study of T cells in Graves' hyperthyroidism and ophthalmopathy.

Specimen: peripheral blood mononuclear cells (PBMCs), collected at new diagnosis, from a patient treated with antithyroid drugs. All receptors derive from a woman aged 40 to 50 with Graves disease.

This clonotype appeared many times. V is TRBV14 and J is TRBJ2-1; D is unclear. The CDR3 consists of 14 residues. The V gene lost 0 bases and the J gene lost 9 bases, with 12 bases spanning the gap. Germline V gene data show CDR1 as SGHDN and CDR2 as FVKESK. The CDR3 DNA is TGTGCCAGCAGCCAAGACCCCCCGTGGGGTGAGCAGTTCTTC. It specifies CASSQDPPWGEQFF.

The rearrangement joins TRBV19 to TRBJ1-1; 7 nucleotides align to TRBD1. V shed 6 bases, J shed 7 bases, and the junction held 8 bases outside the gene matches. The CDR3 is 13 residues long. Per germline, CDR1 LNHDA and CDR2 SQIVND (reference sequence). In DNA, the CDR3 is TGTGCCAGTAGCGACGGGACAGCGAATGAAGCTTTCTTT. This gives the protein CASSDGTANEAFF. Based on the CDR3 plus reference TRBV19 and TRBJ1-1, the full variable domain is DGGITQSPKYLFRKEGQNVTLSCEQNLNHDAMYWYRQDPGQGLRLIYYSQIVNDFQKGDIAEGYSVSREKKESFPLTVTSAQKNPTAFYLCASSDGTANEAFFGQGTRLTVV.

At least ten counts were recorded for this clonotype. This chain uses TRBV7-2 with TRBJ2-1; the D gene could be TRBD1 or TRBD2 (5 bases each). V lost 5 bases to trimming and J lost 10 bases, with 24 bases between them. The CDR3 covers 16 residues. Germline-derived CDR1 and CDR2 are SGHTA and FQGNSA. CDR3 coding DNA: TGTGCCAGCAGCCGGCAGGTGGGAGTGGTCCACAGGGAGCAGTTCTTC. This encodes CASSRQVGVVHREQFF.

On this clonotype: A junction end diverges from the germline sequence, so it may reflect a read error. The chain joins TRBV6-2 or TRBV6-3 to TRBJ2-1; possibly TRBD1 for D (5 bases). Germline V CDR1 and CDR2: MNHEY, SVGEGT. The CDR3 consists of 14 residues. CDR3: CASSNSTDYNEQFF. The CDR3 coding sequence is TGTGCCAGCAGTAACTCGACAGACTACAATGAGCAGTTCTTC.

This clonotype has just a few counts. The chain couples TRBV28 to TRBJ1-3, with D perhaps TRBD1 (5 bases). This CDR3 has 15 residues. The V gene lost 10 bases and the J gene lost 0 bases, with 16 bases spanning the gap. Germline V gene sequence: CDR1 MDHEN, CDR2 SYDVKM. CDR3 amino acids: CATGGGIGSGNTIYF. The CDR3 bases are TGTGCCACGGGGGGTGGGATTGGCTCTGGAAACACCATATATTTT. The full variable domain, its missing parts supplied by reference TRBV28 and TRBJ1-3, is DVKVTQSSRYLVKRTGEKVFLECVQDMDHENMFWYRQDPGLGLRLIYFSYDVKMKEKGDIPEGYSVSREKKERFSLILESASTNQTSMYLCATGGGIGSGNTIYFGEGSWLTVV.

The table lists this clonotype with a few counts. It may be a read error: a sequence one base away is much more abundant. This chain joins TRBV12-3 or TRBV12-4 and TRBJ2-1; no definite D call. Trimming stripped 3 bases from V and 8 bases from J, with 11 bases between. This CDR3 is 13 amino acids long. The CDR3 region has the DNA TGTGCCAGCAGTTTTGGATCTATGCATGAGCAGTTCTTC. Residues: CASSFGSMHEQFF.

This chain's CDR3 is CASSGGRDHFSGANVLTF. CDR3 bases: TGTGCCAGCAGCGGCGGACGCGACCACTTCTCTGGGGCCAACGTCCTGACTTTC. The V call is TRBV5-4, the J call TRBJ2-6; D is ambiguous. The CDR3 covers 18 residues. The germline CDR1 and CDR2 sequences are SGHNT and YYREEE (reference sequence). V was shortened by 4 bases and J by 0 bases, with 17 bases between the two germline ends.

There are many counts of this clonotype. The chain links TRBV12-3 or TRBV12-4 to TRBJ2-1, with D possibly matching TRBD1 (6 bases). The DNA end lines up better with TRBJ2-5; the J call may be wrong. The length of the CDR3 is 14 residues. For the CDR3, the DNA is TGTGCCAGCAGCTGGACAGATGGCCAAGAGACCCAGTACTTC. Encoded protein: CASSWTDGQETQYF.

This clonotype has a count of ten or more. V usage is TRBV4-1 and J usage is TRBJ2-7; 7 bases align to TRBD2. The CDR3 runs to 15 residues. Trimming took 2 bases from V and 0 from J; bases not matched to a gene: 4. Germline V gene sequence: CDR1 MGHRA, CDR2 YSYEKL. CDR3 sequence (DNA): TGCGCCAGCAGCCAACTAGCGGAGAGCTCCTACGAGCAGTACTTC. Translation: CASSQLAESSYEQYF.

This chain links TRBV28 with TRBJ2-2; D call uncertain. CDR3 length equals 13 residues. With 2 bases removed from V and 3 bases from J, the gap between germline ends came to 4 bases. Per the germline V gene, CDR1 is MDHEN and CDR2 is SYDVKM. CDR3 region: CASSLQHTGELFF. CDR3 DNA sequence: TGTGCCAGCAGTTTACAGCACACCGGGGAGCTGTTTTTT. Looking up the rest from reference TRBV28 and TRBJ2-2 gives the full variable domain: DVKVTQSSRYLVKRTGEKVFLECVQDMDHENMFWYRQDPGLGLRLIYFSYDVKMKEKGDIPEGYSVSREKKERFSLILESASTNQTSMYLCASSLQHTGELFFGEGSRLTVL.

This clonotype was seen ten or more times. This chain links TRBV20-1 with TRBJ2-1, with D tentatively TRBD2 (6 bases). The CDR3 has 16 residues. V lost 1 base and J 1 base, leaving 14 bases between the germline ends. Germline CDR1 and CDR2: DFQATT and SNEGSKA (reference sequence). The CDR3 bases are TGCAGTGCTAGAGCCCCGACTAGTCGGTCCTACAATGAGCAGTTCTTC. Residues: CSARAPTSRSYNEQFF.

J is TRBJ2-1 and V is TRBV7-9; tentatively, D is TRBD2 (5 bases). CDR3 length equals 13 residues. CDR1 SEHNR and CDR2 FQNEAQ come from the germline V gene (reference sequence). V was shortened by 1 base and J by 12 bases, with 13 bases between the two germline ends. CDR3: CASSLVTASRQFF. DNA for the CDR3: TGTGCCAGCAGCTTAGTTACAGCTAGCAGGCAGTTCTTC.

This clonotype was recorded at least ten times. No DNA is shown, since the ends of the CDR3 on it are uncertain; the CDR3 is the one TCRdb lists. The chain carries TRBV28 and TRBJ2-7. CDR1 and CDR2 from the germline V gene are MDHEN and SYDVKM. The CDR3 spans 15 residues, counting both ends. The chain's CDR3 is CASSILGISSYEQYF.

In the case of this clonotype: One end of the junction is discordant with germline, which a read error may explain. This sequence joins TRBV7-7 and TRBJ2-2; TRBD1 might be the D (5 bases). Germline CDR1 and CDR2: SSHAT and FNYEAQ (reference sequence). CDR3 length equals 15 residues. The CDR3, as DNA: TGTGCTAGCAGCCCCGAAGGGGATATCACCGGGGAGCTGTTTTTT. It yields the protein CASSPEGDITGELFF.

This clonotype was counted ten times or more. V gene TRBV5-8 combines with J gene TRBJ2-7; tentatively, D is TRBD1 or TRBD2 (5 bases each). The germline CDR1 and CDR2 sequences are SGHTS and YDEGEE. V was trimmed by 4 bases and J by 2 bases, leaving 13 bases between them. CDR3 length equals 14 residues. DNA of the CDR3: TGTGCCAGCAGCCCCGGGGTGGGGCCCTACGAGCAGTACTTC. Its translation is CASSPGVGPYEQYF.

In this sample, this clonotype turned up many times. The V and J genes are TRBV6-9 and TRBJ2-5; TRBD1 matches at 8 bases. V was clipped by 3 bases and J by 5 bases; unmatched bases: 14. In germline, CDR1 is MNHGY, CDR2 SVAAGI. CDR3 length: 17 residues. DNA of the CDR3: TGTGCCAGCAGTTACTCATTTGGACAGGGCCCGCGGGAGACCCAGTACTTC. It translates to CASSYSFGQGPRETQYF.

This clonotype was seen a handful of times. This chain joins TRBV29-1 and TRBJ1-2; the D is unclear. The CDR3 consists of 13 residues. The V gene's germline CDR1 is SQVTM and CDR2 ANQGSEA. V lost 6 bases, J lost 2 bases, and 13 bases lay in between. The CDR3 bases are TGCAGCGTCGTAGACCCGAAGAACTATGGCTACACCTTC. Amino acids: CSVVDPKNYGYTF.